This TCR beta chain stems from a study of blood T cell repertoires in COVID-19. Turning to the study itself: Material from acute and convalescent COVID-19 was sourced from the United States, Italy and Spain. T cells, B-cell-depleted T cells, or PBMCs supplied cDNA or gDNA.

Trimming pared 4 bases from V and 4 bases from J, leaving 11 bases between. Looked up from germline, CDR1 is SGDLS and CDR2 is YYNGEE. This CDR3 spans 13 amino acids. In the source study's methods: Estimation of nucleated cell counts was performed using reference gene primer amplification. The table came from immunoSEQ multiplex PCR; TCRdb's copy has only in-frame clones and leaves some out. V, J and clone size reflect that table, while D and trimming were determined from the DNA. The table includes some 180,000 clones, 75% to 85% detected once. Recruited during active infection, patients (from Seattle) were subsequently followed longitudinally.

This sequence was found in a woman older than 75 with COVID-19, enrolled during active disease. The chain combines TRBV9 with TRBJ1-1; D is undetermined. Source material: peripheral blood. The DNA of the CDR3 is TGTGCCAGCAGCCCGGGTGGGTTCACTGAAGCTTTCTTT. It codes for CASSPGGFTEAFF.